This T cell receptor beta chain emerged from a study of identical twins. Study-wide results and caveats: Conclusions relied on cross-sectional statistical analysis, not following the same donors.

This clonotype was counted ten times or more. What it recognizes is unknown. Germline V gives CDR1 MNHEY, CDR2 SVGEGT. The CDR3 spans 13 residues. V dropped 6 bases and J dropped 1 base, with 9 bases sitting between them. TCRdb re-analysed the 5' RACE reads in MiXCR, keeping a single row per CDR3 protein. The table records some 500,000 distinct CDR3 sequences, around 9.6% of them present only once. This same sample was also part of a study on yellow fever vaccine responses in identical twins.

The clonotype was recovered from a woman aged 18-29 years in good health. The sequenced sample consisted of PBMCs. The genes are TRBV6-2 or TRBV6-3 and TRBJ1-1; no definite D call. The chain's CDR3 is CASSPRENTEAFF. The CDR3 bases are TGTGCCAGCAGCCCGCGGGAGAACACTGAAGCTTTCTTT.